The 11 T cell receptor beta chains listed next were all sequenced from one sample in a study of early T cells in non-severe SARS-CoV-2 infection (dated by TCRdb to the early 2020s). The method was 5' RACE. Sequencing used a NextSeq 500. Clones were called with MiXCR by TCRdb after fastp trimmed the public reads at Q25, and only in-frame beta chains were retained. Rows merge per CDR3 protein into single entries with the most common DNA and genes. Within this sample are tens of thousands of distinct CDR3 sequences, with about 6.2% of them counted one time only. The biggest ten clones account for less than 6% of the sample. Sequences were obtained from whole blood. Receptors were obtained from an adult who was a healthcare worker with PCR-confirmed SARS-CoV-2 infection or an uninfected control (not recorded which).

The rearrangement links TRBV5-1 to TRBJ2-3; a possible D gene is TRBD1 (7 bases). The germline V gene encodes CDR1 SGHRS and CDR2 YFSETQ. The CDR3 loop spans 13 amino acids. With 7 bases removed from V and 2 bases from J, the gap between germline ends came to 11 bases. The CDR3 sequence is CASGRGVTDTQYF. CDR3 coding DNA: TGCGCCAGCGGCAGGGGGGTCACAGATACGCAGTATTTT.

This chain connects TRBV27 to TRBJ1-4; D may be TRBD1 (6 bases). Germline CDR1 MNHEY, CDR2 SMNVEV (reference sequence). Deletions cut 2 bases from V and 4 bases from J, with 11 bases between. This CDR3 contains 15 residues. The DNA of the CDR3 is TGTGCCAGCAGTTTAGGGGGCAGGTATAATGAAAAACTGTTTTTT. Translation: CASSLGGRYNEKLFF.

This clonotype was observed many times. V and J are TRBV7-2 and TRBJ1-2; 7 nucleotides line up with TRBD1. Germline V gives CDR1 SGHTA, CDR2 FQGNSA. The V and J ends lost 2 bases and 6 bases, in that order; junction bases with no gene match: 12. The CDR3 covers 16 residues. CDR3 nucleotides: TGTGCCAGCAGCTTAAGAGGGGGCCATCCCCCAGATGGCTACACCTTC. Protein sequence: CASSLRGGHPPDGYTF.

This clonotype was picked up many times. The chain couples TRBV29-1 to TRBJ2-7; D might be TRBD2 (6 bases). Germline V gene data show CDR1 as SQVTM and CDR2 as ANQGSEA. The CDR3 covers 13 residues. Between the trimmed V and J ends, which lost 3 bases and 6 bases, there was a span of 15 bases. This chain's CDR3 is CSVDTGAGIEQYF. CDR3 nucleotide sequence: TGCAGCGTTGATACGGGAGCCGGGATCGAGCAGTACTTC.

V gene TRBV7-9 combines with J gene TRBJ2-2; D remains unclear. V was pared by 1 base and J by 4 bases, with 16 bases between. The CDR3 length is 17 residues. Per the germline V gene, CDR1 is SEHNR and CDR2 is FQNEAQ (reference sequence). The CDR3 bases are TGTGCCAGCAGCTTAGTCTGGGCTGAGTTATCCACCGGGGAGCTGTTTTTT. Translated: CASSLVWAELSTGELFF.

This clonotype was counted many times. The chain recombines TRBV19 with TRBJ1-4; D call uncertain. The germline CDR1 and CDR2 sequences are LNHDA and SQIVND (reference sequence). This CDR3 contains 14 residues. Trimming took 4 bases from V and 8 from J, leaving 14 bases between them. CDR3 amino acids: CASSRSPAGEKLFF. As DNA, the CDR3 is TGTGCCAGTAGTAGGTCACCGGCTGGGGAAAAACTGTTTTTT.

This clonotype was seen more than once but under ten times. This sequence joins TRBV3-1 and TRBJ1-1; D call uncertain. The germline V gene encodes CDR1 LGHDT and CDR2 YNNKEL (reference sequence). Trimming stripped 2 bases from V and 4 bases from J, with 11 bases between. The length of the CDR3 is 14 residues. This chain's CDR3 is CASSQYRATTEAFF. In DNA, the CDR3 is TGTGCCAGCAGCCAATATAGGGCTACCACTGAAGCTTTCTTT. The full variable domain, rest sourced from reference TRBV3-1 and TRBJ1-1, is DTAVSQTPKYLVTQMGNDKSIKCEQNLGHDTMYWYKQDSKKFLKIMFSYNNKELIINETVPNRFSPKSPDKAHLNLHINSLELGDSAVYFCASSQYRATTEAFFGQGTRLTVV.

This clonotype was recorded many times. The V and J genes are TRBV28 and TRBJ2-3; 7 bases are shared with TRBD2. CDR1 is MDHEN and CDR2 is SYDVKM in the germline V gene. The CDR3 covers 15 residues. V was pared by 3 bases and J by 10 bases, with 13 bases of the junction left unmatched. Written as DNA, the CDR3 is TGTGCCAGCAGTTTTGGGTCGGCTAGCGGTAGAGCGCAGTATTTT. It codes for CASSFGSASGRAQYF.

Many counts were recorded for this clonotype. The CDR3 reads CASSSGLAGVHEQFF. CDR3 DNA: TGTGCCAGCAGCTCGGGACTAGCGGGAGTGCATGAGCAGTTCTTC. J is TRBJ2-1 and V is TRBV11-3; TRBD2 aligns across 14 bases. Germline loops: CDR1 SGHNT, CDR2 YENEEA. V shed 4 bases and J 8 bases; nucleotides not matched to a gene: 4. This CDR3 contains 15 residues.

This clonotype was counted between two and nine times. V usage is TRBV13 and J usage is TRBJ2-7; 11 nucleotides align to TRBD2. The germline V gene encodes CDR1 PRHDT and CDR2 FYEKMQ (reference sequence). The CDR3 spans 16 residues. The ends lost 3 bases at V and 2 bases at J; junction bases unmatched: 6. The CDR3 is CASSLGLAGGTYEQYF. Written as DNA, the CDR3 is TGTGCCAGCAGCTTGGGCCTAGCGGGAGGAACCTACGAGCAGTACTTC.

This clonotype was seen a few times. J is TRBJ1-1 and V is TRBV10-1; D is unclear. The CDR3 extends over 13 amino acids. Deletions cut 4 bases from V and 1 base from J, with 7 bases between. The germline gives CDR1 WNHNN, CDR2 SYGVQD (reference sequence). The CDR3 loop is CASSVGENTEAFF. The CDR3, as DNA: TGCGCCAGCAGTGTCGGGGAGAACACTGAAGCTTTCTTT.